This TCR beta chain derives from a study of CD8 T cells in ankylosing spondylitis. In regard to this clonotype: Its specificity is unknown.

Trimming left V 0 bases short and J 4 bases short, with 12 bases between. Germline CDR1 reads LGHNA; CDR2 reads YSLEER. The CDR3 runs to 15 residues. The study's findings and limits: CD8+ disease-linked clones were present at relatively low frequencies in blood. Clones tied to disease were said to be significantly enriched in matched ankylosing spondylitis synovial fluid. It appeared that ankylosing spondylitis blood was characterized by a TCR beta motif of eight highly homologous variants.

Libraries of TCR beta came from quantitative 5'-RACE with molecular barcodes. MiXCR, applied by TCRdb to the 5' RACE reads, yields one record per CDR3 protein. The sample holds about 220,000 distinct CDR3 sequences, 6% to 8% seen once. The sequence was collected from a male donor with ankylosing spondylitis. The chain has TRBV4-3 and TRBJ1-2; D is ambiguous. Material: blood, either unsorted or a sorted T cell fraction (not recorded which). The DNA for the CDR3 is TGCGCCAGCAGCCAAGATTGGACCCCTAGCTATGGCTACACCTTC. Its translation: CASSQDWTPSYGYTF.